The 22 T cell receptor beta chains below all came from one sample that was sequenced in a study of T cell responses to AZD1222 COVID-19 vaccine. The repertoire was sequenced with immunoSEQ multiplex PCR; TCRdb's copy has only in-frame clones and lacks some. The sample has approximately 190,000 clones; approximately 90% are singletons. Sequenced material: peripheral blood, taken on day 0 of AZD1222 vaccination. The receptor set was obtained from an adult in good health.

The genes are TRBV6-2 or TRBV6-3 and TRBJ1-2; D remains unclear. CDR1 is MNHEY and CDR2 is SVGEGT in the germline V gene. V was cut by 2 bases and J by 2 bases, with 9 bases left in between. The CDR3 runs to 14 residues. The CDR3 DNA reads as TGTGCCAGCAGTTACACCGACATGAACTATGGCTACACCTTC. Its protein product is CASSYTDMNYGYTF.

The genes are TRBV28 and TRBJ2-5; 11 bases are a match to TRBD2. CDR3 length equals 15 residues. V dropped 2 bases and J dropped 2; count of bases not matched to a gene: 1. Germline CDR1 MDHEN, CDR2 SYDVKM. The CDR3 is CASSLVAGGQETQYF. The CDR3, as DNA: TGTGCCAGCAGTTTAGTAGCGGGAGGGCAAGAGACCCAGTACTTC.

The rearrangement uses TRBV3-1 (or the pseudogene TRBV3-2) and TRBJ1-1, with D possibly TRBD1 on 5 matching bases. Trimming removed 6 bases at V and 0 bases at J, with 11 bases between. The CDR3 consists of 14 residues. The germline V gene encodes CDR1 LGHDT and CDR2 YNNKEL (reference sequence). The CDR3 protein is CASRGDPMNTEAFF. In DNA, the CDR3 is TGTGCCAGCAGAGGGGACCCTATGAACACTGAAGCTTTCTTT.

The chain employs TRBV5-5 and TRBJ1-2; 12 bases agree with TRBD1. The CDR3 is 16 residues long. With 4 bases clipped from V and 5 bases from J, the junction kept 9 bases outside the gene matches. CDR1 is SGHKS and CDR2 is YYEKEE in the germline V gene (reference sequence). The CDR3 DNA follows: TGTGCCAGCAGCCCCGGGACAGGGGGCCCTATTTATGGCTACACCTTC. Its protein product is CASSPGTGGPIYGYTF.

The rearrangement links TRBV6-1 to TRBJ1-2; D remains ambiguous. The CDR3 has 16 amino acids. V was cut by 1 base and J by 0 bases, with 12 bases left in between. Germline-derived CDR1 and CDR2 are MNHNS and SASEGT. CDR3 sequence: CASSEGYWGANYGYTF. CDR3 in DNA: TGTGCCAGCAGTGAAGGGTACTGGGGAGCTAACTATGGCTACACCTTC.

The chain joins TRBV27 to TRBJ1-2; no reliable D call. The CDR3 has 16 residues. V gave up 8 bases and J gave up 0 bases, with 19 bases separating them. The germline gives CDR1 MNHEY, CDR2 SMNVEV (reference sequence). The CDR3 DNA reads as TGTGCCAGCGCCCCCTATGGGAAGGCACCTAACTATGGCTACACCTTC. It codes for CASAPYGKAPNYGYTF.

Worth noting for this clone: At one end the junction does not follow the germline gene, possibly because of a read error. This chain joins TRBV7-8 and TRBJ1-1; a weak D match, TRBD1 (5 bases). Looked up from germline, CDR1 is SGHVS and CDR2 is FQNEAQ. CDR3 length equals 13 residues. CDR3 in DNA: TGTGCCAGCAGCTTAGGTGGGGCAACTGAATCTTTCTTT. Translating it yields CASSLGGATESFF.

CDR3 nucleotide sequence: TGTGCCAGCAGCGACCGGACAGGGGGCATCACCGGGGAGCTGTTTTTT. Translation gives CASSDRTGGITGELFF. The chain links TRBV7-9 to TRBJ2-2, with 11 bases identical to TRBD1. CDR1 is SEHNR and CDR2 is FQNEAQ in the germline V gene (reference sequence). Unmatched junction bases numbered 6, after V lost 5 bases and J lost 4 bases. The CDR3 is 16 residues long. The whole variable domain, remainder taken from reference TRBV7-9 and TRBJ2-2, is DTGVSQNPRHKITKRGQNVTFRCDPISEHNRLYWYRQTLGQGPEFLTYFQNEAQLEKSRLLSDRFSAERPKGSFSTLEIQRTEQGDSAMYLCASSDRTGGITGELFFGEGSRLTVL.

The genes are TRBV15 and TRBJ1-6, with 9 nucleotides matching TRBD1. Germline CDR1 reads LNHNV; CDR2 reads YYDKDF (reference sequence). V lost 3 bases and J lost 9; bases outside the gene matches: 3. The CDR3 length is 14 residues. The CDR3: CATSRGQGTSPLHF. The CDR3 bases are TGTGCCACCAGCAGGGGACAGGGAACTTCACCCCTCCACTTT.

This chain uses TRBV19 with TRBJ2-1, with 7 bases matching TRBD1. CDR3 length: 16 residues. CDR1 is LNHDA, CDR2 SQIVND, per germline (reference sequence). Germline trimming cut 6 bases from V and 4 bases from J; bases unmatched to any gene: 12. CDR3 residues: CASSPGTALLYNEQFF. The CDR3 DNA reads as TGTGCCAGTAGCCCTGGGACAGCCCTTTTATACAATGAGCAGTTCTTC.

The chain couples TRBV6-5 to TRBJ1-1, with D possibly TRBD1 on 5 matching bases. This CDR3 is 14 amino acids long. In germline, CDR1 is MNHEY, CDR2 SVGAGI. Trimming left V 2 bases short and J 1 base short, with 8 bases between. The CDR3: CASSYKTGNTEAFF. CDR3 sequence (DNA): TGTGCCAGCAGTTACAAAACAGGGAACACTGAAGCTTTCTTT.

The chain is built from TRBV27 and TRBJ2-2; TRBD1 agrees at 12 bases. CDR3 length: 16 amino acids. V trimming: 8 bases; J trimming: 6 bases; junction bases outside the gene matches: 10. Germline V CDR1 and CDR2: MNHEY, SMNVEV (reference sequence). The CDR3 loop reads CASPHGGQGAPGELFF. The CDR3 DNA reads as TGTGCCAGCCCACACGGGGGACAGGGGGCCCCCGGGGAGCTGTTTTTT.

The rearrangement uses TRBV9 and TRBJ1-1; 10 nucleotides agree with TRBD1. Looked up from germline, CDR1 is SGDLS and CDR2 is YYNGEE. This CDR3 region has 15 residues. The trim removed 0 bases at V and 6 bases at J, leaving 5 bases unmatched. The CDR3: CASSVGDRGFAEAFF. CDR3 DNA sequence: TGTGCCAGCAGCGTAGGGGACAGGGGTTTCGCTGAAGCTTTCTTT.

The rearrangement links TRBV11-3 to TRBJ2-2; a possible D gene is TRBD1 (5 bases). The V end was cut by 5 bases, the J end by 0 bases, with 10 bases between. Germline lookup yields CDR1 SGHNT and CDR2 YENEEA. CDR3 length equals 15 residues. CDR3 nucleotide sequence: TGTGCCAGCAGCCCAGACAGATCGAACACCGGGGAGCTGTTTTTT. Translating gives CASSPDRSNTGELFF.

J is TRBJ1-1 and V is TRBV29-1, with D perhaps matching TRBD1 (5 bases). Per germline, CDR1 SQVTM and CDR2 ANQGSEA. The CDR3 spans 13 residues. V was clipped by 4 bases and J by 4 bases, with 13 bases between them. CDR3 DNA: TGCAGCGTTGTTCAGGGTTTTGGCACTGAAGCTTTCTTT. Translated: CSVVQGFGTEAFF.

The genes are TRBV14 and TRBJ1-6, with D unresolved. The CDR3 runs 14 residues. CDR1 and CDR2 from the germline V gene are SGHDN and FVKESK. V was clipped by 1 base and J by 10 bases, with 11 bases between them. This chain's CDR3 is CASSQVGSQSPLHF. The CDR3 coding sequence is TGTGCCAGCAGCCAAGTCGGCAGCCAGTCACCCCTCCACTTT.

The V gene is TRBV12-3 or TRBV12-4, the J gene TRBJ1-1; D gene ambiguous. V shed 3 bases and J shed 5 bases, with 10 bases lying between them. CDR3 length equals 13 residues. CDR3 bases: TGTGCCAGCAGTTTTCAGATGGGAACTGAAGCTTTCTTT. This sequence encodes CASSFQMGTEAFF.

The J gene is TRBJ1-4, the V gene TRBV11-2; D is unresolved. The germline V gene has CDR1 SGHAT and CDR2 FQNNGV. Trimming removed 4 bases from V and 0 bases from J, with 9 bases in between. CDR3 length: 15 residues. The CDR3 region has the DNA TGTGCCAGCAGCTGGAACATCGCAACTAATGAAAAACTGTTTTTT. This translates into CASSWNIATNEKLFF.

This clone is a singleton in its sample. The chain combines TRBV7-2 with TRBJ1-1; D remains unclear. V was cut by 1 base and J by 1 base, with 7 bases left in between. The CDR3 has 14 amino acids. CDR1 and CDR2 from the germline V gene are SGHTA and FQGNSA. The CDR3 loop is CASSLVASNTEAFF. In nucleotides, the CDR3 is TGTGCCAGCAGCTTAGTTGCGTCGAACACTGAAGCTTTCTTT.

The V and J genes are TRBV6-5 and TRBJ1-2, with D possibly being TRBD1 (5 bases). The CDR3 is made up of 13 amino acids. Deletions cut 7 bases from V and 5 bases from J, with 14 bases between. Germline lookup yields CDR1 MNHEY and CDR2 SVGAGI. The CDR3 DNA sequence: TGTGCCAGCACACCCAGGGAGGAGTATGGCTACACCTTC. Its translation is CASTPREEYGYTF.

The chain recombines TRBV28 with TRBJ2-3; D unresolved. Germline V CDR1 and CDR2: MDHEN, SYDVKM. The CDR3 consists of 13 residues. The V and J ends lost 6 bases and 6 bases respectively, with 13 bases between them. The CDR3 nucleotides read TGTGCCAGCAGCCCCGCCCAGCAGGATACGCAGTATTTT. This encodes CASSPAQQDTQYF.

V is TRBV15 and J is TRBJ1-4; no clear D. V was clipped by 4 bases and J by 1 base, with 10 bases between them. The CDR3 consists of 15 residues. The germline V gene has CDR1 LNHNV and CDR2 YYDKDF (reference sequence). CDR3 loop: CATSKRAGTNEKLFF. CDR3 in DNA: TGTGCCACCAGCAAGCGTGCGGGAACTAATGAAAAACTGTTTTTT.